This T cell receptor beta chain was recovered during a study of blood T cell repertoires in COVID-19. Overall study context: Samples came from the United States, Italy and Spain, spanning acute and convalescent COVID-19. T cells, B-cell-depleted T cells, or PBMCs provided the cDNA or gDNA that served as material.

The CDR3 consists of 12 residues. The ends were cut back, 7 bases at V and 3 bases at J, with 10 bases in the middle. Germline V lookup: CDR1 MNHEY, CDR2 SVGAGI. Authors' data handling: Reference gene primer amplification in the assay estimated nucleated cell counts. The repertoire was sequenced with immunoSEQ multiplex PCR; TCRdb's copy has only in-frame clones and lacks some. That table furnishes V, J and clone size, whereas the DNA furnished D and trimming. The sample gives more than 200,000 clones, about 87% of which show up once; approximately 1.7% is in the top ten. The chain combines TRBV6-5 with TRBJ2-7, with TRBD1 as a possible D gene (5 bases). The clonotype originates from a man aged 65 to 79 with acute or convalescent COVID-19. Sequenced: peripheral blood. The CDR3 spells CASKRTSYEQYF. In nucleotides, the CDR3 is TGTGCCAGCAAAAGGACAAGCTACGAGCAGTACTTC.